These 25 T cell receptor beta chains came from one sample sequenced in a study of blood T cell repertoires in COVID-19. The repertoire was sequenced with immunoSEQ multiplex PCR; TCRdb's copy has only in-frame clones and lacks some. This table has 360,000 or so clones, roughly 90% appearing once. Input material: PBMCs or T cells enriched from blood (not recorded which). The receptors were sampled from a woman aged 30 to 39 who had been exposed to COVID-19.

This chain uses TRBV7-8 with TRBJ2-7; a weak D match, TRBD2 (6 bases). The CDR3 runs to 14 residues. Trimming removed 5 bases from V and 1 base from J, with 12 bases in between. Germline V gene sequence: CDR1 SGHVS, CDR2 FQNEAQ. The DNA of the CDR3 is TGTGCCAGCAGCGCCCGGGGGTCGTCCTACGAGCAGTACTTC. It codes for CASSARGSSYEQYF.

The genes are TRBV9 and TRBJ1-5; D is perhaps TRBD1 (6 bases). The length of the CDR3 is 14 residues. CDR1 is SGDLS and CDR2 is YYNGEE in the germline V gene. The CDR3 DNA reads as TGTGTCTCCCGGCGGGGGGCACGCAATCAGCCCCAGCATTTT. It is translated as CVSRRGARNQPQHF.

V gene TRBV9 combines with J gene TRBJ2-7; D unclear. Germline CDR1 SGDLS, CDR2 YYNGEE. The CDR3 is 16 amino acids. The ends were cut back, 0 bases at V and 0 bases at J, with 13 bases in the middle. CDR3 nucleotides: TGTGCCAGCAGCGTAGCCCCGACACCAAGCTCCTACGAGCAGTACTTC. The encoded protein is CASSVAPTPSSYEQYF.

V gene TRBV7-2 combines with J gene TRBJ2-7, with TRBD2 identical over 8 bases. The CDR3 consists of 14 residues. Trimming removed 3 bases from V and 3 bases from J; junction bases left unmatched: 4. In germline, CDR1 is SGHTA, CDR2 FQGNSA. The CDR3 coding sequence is TGTGCCAGCAGCTTTTTCGGGAGGGTCTACGAGCAGTACTTC. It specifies CASSFFGRVYEQYF.

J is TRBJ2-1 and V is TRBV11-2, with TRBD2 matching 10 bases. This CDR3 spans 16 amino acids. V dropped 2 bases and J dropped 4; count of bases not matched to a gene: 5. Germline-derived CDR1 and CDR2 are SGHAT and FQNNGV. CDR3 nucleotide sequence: TGTGCCAGCAGCTTAAGGGCGACTAGCGGGTACAATGAGCAGTTCTTC. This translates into CASSLRATSGYNEQFF. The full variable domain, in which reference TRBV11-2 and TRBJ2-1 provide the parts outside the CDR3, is EAGVAQSPRYKIIEKRQSVAFWCNPISGHATLYWYQQILGQGPKLLIQFQNNGVVDDSQLPKDRFSAERLKGVDSTLKIQPAKLEDSAVYLCASSLRATSGYNEQFFGPGTRLTVL.

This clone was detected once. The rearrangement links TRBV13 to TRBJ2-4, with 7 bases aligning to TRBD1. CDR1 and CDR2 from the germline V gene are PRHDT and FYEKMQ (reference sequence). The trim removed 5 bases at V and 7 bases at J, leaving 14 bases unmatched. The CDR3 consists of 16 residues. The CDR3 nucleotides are TGTGCCAGCAGCGACCCTAGAGGGGGCGGCGGGAACATTCAGTACTTC. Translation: CASSDPRGGGGNIQYF.

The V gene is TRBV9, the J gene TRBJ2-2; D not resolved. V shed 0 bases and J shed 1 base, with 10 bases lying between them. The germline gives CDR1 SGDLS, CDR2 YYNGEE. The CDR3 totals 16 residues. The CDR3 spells CASSVGGGVNTGELFF. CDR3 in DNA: TGTGCCAGCAGCGTAGGAGGCGGAGTGAACACCGGGGAGCTGTTTTTT.

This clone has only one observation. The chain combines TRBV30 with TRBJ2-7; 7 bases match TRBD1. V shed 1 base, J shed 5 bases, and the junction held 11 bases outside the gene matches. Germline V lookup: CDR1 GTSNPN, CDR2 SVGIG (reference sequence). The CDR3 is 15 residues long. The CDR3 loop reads CAWSAATGAGNEQYF. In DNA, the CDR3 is TGTGCCTGGAGTGCCGCAACAGGGGCTGGCAACGAGCAGTACTTC.

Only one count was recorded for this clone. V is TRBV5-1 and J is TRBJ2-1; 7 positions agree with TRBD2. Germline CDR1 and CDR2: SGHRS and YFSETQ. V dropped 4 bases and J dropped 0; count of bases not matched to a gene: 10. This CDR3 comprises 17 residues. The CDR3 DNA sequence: TGCGCCAGCAGCCGGGGGGTGCGGGAGAGCTCCTACAATGAGCAGTTCTTC. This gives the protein CASSRGVRESSYNEQFF.

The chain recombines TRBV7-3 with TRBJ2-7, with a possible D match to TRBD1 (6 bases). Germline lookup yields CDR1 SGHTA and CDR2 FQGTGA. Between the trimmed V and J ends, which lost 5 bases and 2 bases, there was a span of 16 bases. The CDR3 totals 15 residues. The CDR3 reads CASSLQGSTPYEQYF. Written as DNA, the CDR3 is TGTGCCAGCAGCCTACAGGGATCTACCCCCTACGAGCAGTACTTC.

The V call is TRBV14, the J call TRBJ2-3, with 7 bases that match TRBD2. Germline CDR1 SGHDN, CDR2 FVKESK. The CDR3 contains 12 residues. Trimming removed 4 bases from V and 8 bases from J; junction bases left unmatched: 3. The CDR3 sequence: CASSPGGGTQYF. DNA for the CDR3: TGTGCCAGCAGCCCCGGCGGGGGTACGCAGTATTTT.

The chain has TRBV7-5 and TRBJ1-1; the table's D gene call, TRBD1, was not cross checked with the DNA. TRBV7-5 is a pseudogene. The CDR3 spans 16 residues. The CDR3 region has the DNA TGTGCCAGAAGCTTAGCGCAGGGCACCTTGAACACTGAAGCTTTCTTT. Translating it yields CARSLAQGTLNTEAFF.

Here the CDR3 DNA reads TGCGCCAGCAGCCAAGACGGCGGGAGGCCAGGCAATGAGCAGTTCTTC. Its protein product is CASSQDGGRPGNEQFF. The chain recombines TRBV4-1 with TRBJ2-1; 8 positions match TRBD2. The CDR3 consists of 16 residues. V lost 0 bases and J lost 6; bases outside the gene matches: 7. Germline values: CDR1 MGHRA, CDR2 YSYEKL.

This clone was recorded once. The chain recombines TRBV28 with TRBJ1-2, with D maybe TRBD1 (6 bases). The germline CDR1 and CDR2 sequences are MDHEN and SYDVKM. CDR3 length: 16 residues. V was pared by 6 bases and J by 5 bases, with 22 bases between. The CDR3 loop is CASSYPGAPAPYGYTF. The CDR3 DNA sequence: TGTGCCAGCAGCTATCCAGGGGCCCCTGCTCCGTATGGCTACACCTTC.

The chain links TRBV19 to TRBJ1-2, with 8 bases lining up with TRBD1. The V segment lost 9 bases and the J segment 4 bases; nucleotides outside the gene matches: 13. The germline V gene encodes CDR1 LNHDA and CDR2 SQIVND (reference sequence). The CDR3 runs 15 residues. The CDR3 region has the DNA TGTGCCAGCTTAGGACGGACAGGGATCGCCTATGGCTACACCTTC. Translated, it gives CASLGRTGIAYGYTF.

For the CDR3, the DNA is TGTGCCAGCAGCCAAGAGGGACTAGCGGGAGGGCCCGGGGAGCTGTTTTTT. Translation: CASSQEGLAGGPGELFF. The gene calls are TRBV3-1 (or the pseudogene TRBV3-2) and TRBJ2-2; 16 nucleotides line up with TRBD2. The CDR3 has 17 residues. The V segment lost 0 bases and the J segment 6 bases; nucleotides outside the gene matches: 1. Per germline, CDR1 LGHDT and CDR2 YNNKEL (reference sequence).

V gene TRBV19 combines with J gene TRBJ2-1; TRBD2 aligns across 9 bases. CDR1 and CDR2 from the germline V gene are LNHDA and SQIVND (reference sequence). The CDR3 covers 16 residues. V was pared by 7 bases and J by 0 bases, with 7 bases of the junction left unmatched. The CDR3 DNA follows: TGTGCCAGTACCCGGACTAGCGTGGGCTCCTACAATGAGCAGTTCTTC. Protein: CASTRTSVGSYNEQFF. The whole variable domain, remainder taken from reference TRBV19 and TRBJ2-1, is DGGITQSPKYLFRKEGQNVTLSCEQNLNHDAMYWYRQDPGQGLRLIYYSQIVNDFQKGDIAEGYSVSREKKESFPLTVTSAQKNPTAFYLCASTRTSVGSYNEQFFGPGTRLTVL.

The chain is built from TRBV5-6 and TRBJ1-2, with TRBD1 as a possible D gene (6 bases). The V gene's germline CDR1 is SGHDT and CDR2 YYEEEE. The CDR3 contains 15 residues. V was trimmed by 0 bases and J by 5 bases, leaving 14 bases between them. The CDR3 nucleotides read TGTGCCAGCAGCTTGGGGTCCGGGAGGGGGTATGGCTACACCTTC. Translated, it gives CASSLGSGRGYGYTF.

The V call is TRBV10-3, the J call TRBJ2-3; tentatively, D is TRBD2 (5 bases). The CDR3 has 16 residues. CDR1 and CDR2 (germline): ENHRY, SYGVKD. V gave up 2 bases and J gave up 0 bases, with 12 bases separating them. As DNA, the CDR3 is TGTGCCATCAGTGAGAGGAGGACCTCTAGCACAGATACGCAGTATTTT. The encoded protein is CAISERRTSSTDTQYF.

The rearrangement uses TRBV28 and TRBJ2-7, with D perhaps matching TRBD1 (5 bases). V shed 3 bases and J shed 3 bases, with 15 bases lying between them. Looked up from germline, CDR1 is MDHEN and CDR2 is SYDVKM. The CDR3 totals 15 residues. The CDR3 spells CASSFPQGLSYEQYF. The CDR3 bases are TGTGCCAGCAGTTTCCCCCAGGGTCTGAGCTACGAGCAGTACTTC.

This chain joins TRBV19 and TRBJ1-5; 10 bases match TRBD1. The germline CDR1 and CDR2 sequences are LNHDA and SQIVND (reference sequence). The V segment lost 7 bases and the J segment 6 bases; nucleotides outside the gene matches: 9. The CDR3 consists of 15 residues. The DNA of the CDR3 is TGTGCCAGTACAGGGACAGGGGAATTCAGTCAGCCCCAGCATTTT. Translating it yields CASTGTGEFSQPQHF.

The CDR3 spells CASSLKRLISGNTIYF. CDR3 in DNA: TGTGCCAGCAGCTTAAAGCGATTAATCTCTGGAAACACCATATATTTT. The chain carries TRBV7-8 and TRBJ1-3; no clear D gene. This CDR3 is 16 amino acids long. In germline, CDR1 is SGHVS, CDR2 FQNEAQ. The ends were cut back, 2 bases at V and 0 bases at J, with 11 bases in the middle.

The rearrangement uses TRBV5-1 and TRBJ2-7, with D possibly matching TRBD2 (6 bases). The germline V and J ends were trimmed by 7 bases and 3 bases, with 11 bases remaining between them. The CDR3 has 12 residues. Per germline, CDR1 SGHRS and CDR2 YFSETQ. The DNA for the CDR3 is TGCGCCAGCCGTCTGGGGGGCTACGAGCAGTACTTC. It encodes CASRLGGYEQYF.

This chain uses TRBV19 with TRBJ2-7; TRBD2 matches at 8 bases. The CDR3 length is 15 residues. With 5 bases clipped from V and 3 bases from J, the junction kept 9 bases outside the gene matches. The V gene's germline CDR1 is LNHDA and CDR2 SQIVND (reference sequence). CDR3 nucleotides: TGTGCCAGTAGTCGGGCGTTAGCGGGAAACTACGAGCAGTACTTC. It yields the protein CASSRALAGNYEQYF.

As DNA, the CDR3 is TGTGCCAGCAGCTTATGGCCAGGGGTTCTCGACGAGCAGTACTTC. The encoded protein is CASSLWPGVLDEQYF. The V and J genes are TRBV7-3 and TRBJ2-7; maybe TRBD1 (6 bases). The CDR3 has 15 residues. CDR1 is SGHTA and CDR2 is FQGTGA in the germline V gene. Trimming left V 2 bases short and J 5 bases short, with 16 bases between. Supplemented by reference TRBV7-3 and TRBJ2-7, the full variable domain reads GAGVSQTPSNKVTEKGKYVELRCDPISGHTALYWYRQSLGQGPEFLIYFQGTGAADDSGLPNDRFFAVRPEGSVSTLKIQRTERGDSAVYLCASSLWPGVLDEQYFGPGTRLTVT.